This T cell receptor beta chain is drawn from a study of blood T cells in healthy people across ages. Then a second PCR, running roughly 7 to 11 cycles, was carried out with a sample-barcoded 5' primer and a J-beta primer mix. TCRdb itself ran the 5' RACE reads through MiXCR, one entry per CDR3 protein. Here the sample spans about 1.8 million distinct CDR3 sequences, roughly 52% being singletons. This clonotype has more than one count but fewer than ten. Germline lookup yields CDR1 DFQATT and CDR2 SNEGSKA (reference sequence). Trimming pared 0 bases from V and 6 bases from J, leaving 9 bases between. The CDR3 spans 12 residues.

The origin of this receptor is a woman aged 40 to 55 in good health. This rearrangement joins TRBV20-1 to TRBJ2-7, with unresolved D. Sequencing used blood. CDR3: CSARDVVVEQYF. The CDR3 DNA reads as TGCAGTGCTAGAGATGTAGTGGTCGAGCAGTACTTC.